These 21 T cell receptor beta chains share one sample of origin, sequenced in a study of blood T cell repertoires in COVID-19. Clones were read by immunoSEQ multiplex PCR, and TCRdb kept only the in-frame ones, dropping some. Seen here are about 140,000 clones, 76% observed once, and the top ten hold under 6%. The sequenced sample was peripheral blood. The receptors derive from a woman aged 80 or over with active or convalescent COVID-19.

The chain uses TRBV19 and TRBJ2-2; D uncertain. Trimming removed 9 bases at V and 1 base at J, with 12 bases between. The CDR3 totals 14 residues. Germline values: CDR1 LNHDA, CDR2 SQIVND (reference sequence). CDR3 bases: TGTGCCAGCTGCTCCCAGGTGAACACCGGGGAGCTGTTTTTT. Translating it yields CASCSQVNTGELFF.

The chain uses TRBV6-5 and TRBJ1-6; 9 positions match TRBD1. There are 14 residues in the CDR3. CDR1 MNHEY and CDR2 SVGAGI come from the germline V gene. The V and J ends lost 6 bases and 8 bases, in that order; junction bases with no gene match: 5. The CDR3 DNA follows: TGTGCCAGCAGCTGGGGACAGGGAGATTCACCCCTCCACTTT. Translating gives CASSWGQGDSPLHF.

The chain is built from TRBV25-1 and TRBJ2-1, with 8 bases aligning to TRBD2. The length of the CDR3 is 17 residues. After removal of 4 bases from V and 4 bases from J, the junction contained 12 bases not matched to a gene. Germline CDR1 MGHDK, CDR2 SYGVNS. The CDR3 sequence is CASSARLATEIYNEQFF. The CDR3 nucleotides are TGTGCCAGCAGTGCGAGACTAGCGACTGAAATATACAATGAGCAGTTCTTC.

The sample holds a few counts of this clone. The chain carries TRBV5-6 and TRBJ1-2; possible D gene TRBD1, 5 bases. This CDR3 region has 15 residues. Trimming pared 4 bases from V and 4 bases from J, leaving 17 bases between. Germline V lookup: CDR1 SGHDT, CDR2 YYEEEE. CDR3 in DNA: TGTGCCAGCAGCCAGGTCCCCGCGACAGCCTATGGCTACACCTTC. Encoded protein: CASSQVPATAYGYTF.

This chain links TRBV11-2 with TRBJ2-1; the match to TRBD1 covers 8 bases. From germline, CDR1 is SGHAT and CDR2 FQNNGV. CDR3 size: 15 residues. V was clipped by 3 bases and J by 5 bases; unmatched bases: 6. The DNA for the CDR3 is TGTGCCAGCAGCTTGACAGGGGACCCTAACAATGAGCAGTTCTTC. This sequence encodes CASSLTGDPNNEQFF.

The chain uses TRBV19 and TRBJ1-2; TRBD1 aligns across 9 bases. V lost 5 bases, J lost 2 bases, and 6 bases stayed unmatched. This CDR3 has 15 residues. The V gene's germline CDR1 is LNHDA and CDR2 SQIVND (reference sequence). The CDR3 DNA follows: TGTGCCAGTAGTTATACAGGGGGCGGAAACTATGGCTACACCTTC. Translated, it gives CASSYTGGGNYGYTF.

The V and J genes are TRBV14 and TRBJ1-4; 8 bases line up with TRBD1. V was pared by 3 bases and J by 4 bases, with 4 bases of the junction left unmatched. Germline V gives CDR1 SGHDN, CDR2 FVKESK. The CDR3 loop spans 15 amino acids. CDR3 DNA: TGTGCCAGCAGCCAGAACAGGGGGATTAATGAAAAACTGTTTTTT. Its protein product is CASSQNRGINEKLFF.

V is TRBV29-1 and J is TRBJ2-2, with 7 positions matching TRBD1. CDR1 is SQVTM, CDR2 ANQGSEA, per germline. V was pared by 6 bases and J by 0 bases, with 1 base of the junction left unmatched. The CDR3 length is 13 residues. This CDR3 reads CSVGTANTGELFF. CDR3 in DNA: TGCAGCGTCGGGACAGCGAACACCGGGGAGCTGTTTTTT.

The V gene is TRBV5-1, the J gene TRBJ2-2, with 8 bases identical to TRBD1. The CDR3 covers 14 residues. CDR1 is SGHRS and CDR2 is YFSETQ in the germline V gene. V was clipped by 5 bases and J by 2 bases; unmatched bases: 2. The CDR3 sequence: CASRQGVNTGELFF. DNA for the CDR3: TGCGCCAGCAGACAGGGGGTTAACACCGGGGAGCTGTTTTTT.

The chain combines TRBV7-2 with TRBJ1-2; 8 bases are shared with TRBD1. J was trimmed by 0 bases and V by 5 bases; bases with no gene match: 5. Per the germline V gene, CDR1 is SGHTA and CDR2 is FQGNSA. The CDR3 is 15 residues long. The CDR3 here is CASSPRTGTNYGYTF. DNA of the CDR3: TGTGCCAGCAGCCCCCGGACAGGGACTAACTATGGCTACACCTTC.

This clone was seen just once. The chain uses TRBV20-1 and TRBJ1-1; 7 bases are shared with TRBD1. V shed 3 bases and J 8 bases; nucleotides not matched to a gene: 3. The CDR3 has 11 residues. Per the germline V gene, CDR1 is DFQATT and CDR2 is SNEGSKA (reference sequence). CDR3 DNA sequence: TGCAGTGCTAGTTGGGACAGAGAAGCTTTCTTT. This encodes CSASWDREAFF.

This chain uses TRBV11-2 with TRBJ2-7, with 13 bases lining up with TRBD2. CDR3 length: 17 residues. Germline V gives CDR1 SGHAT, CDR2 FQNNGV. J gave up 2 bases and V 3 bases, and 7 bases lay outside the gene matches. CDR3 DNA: TGTGCCAGCAGCTTGACTAGCGGGGGGATTTCCGCCTACGAGCAGTACTTC. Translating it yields CASSLTSGGISAYEQYF.

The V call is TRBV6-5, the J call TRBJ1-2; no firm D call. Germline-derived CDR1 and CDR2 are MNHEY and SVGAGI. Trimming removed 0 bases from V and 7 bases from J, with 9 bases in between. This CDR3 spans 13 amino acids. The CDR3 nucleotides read TGTGCCAGCAGTTACTCGGGAGTAGGTGGCTACACCTTC. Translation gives CASSYSGVGGYTF.

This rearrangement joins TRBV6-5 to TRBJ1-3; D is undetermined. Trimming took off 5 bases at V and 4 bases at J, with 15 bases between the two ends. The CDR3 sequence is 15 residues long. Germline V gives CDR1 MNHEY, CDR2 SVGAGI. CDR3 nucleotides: TGTGCCAGCAGTCCCCAGAGTCCCGGGGGAAACACCATATATTTT. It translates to CASSPQSPGGNTIYF.

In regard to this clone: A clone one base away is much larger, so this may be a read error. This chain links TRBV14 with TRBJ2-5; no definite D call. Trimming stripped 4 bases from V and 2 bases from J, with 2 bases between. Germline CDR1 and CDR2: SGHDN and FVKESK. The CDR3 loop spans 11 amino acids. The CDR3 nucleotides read TGTGCCAGCAGCCTACAAGAGACCCAGTACTTC. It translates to CASSLQETQYF.

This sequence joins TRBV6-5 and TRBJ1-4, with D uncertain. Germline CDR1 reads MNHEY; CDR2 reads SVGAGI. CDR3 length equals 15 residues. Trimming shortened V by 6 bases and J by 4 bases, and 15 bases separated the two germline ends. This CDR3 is CASSYLSGNNEKLFF. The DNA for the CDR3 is TGTGCCAGCAGCTACCTGTCGGGGAATAATGAAAAACTGTTTTTT.

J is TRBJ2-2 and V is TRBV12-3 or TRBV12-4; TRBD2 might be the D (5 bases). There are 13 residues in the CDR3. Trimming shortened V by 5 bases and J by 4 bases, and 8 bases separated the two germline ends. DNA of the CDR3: TGTGCCAGCAGTCAACTAGGCACCGGGGAGCTGTTTTTT. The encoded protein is CASSQLGTGELFF.

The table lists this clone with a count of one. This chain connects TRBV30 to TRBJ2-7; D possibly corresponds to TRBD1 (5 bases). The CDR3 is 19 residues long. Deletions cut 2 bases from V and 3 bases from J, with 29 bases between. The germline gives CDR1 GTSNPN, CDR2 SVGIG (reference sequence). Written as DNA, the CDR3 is TGTGCCTGGAGTCCGACCCAGCGTACGGTATGGAAGGGGCACTACGAGCAGTACTTC. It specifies CAWSPTQRTVWKGHYEQYF.

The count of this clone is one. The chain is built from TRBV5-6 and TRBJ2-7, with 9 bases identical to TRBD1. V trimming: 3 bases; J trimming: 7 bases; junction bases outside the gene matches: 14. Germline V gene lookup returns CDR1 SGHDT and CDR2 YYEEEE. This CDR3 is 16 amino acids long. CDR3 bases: TGTGCCAGCAGCTGGAGGACAGGGGAAGTCCCGCGAGAGCAGTACTTC. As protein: CASSWRTGEVPREQYF.

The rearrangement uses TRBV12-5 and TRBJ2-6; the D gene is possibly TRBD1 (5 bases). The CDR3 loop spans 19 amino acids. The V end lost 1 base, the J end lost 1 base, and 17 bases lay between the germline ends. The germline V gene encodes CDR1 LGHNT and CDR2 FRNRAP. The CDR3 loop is CASGLGSQTDPSGANVLTF. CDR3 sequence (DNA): TGTGCTAGTGGTTTGGGGAGTCAGACAGATCCTTCTGGGGCCAACGTCCTGACTTTC.

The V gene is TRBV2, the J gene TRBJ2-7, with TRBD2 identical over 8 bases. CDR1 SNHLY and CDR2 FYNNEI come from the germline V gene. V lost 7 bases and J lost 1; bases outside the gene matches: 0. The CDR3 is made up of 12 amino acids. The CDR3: CASIAGSYEQYF. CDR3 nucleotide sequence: TGTGCCAGCATAGCGGGGTCCTACGAGCAGTACTTC.